This entry is about one T cell receptor (beta chain). Its antigen is not identified. This entry is derived from a study of OX40 agonist ivuxolimab in advanced cancers. Turning to the study itself: The patients' treatment was ivuxolimab, an agonistic anti-OX40 (CD134) antibody.

Whole-study findings and limits: Doses of 0.1 to 3.0 mg/kg were accompanied by clonal expansion of CD4+ and CD8+ blood T cells by week 6.

Sequencing used immunoSEQ multiplex PCR; TCRdb keeps in-frame clones, though not all of them. This table has some 41,000 clones, 80% to 90% appearing once. This CDR3 spans 14 amino acids. V was pared by 3 bases and J by 1 base, with 9 bases between. Germline lookup yields CDR1 MNHNS and CDR2 SASEGT. The rearrangement uses TRBV6-1 and TRBJ1-2; D might be TRBD1 (6 bases). The clonotype originates from an adult with an advanced solid tumor such as melanoma, head and neck, liver or kidney cancer. Sequencing used CD4+ or CD8+ T cells sorted from blood, obtained in a trial of the OX40 agonist ivuxolimab. The CDR3 coding sequence is TGTGCCAGCAGTGACCCACAGGGTAACTATGGCTACACCTTC. This gives the protein CASSDPQGNYGYTF.